The subject of this entry is one T cell receptor beta chain. This sample was included in a study of T cell responses to AZD1222 COVID-19 vaccine. This CDR3 has 14 amino acids. V was cut by 0 bases and J by 3 bases, with 8 bases left in between. Germline V gene data show CDR1 as MNHEY and CDR2 as SVGAGI. Assay: immunoSEQ multiplex PCR; the TCRdb copy retains only in-frame clones and omits some. The data hold about 110,000 clones, with about nine tenths observed a single time. J is TRBJ1-1 and V is TRBV6-5; the D gene is possibly TRBD1 (5 bases). Material: peripheral blood, obtained 28 days after the second AZD1222 dose. This TCR was sampled from an adult who received the AZD1222 COVID-19 vaccine. The CDR3 DNA reads TGTGCCAGCAGTTACTCGCGGGGGGACACTGAAGCTTTCTTT. It codes for CASSYSRGDTEAFF.